A single sample gave rise to the 4 T cell receptor beta chains below, sequenced in a study of molecular identifiers for immune sequencing clone quantification. From the PCR reads, TCRdb called clonotypes with MiXCR, one entry per CDR3 protein. The sample has hundreds of thousands of distinct CDR3 sequences, roughly 27% seen once; the top ten hold 0.78%. The sequencing sample was made of naive CD8+ T cells from blood, with Jurkat cell RNA spiked in. Subset of the sample: FACS-sorted CD8+CD4-CCR7+CD45RA+ naive T cells. These receptors were obtained from a human donor in good health. Some libraries in this study had Jurkat cell RNA spiked in.

The chain employs TRBV7-6 and TRBJ2-7; the D gene is possibly TRBD1 (5 bases). The CDR3 extends over 16 amino acids. Per germline, CDR1 SGHVS and CDR2 FNYEAQ. With 1 base removed from V and 3 bases from J, the gap between germline ends came to 16 bases. The CDR3 here is CASSLEGLGPGYEQYF. CDR3 nucleotides: TGTGCCAGCAGCTTAGAAGGTTTGGGGCCTGGCTACGAGCAGTACTTC.

This clonotype was picked up many times. The chain recombines TRBV7-2 with TRBJ2-4; 9 nucleotides align to TRBD2. The CDR3 runs to 21 residues. The V gene's germline CDR1 is SGHTA and CDR2 FQGNSA. V lost 1 base and J lost 0; bases outside the gene matches: 16. Here the CDR3 reads CASSLVSHGLARFLAKNIQYF. CDR3 nucleotides: TGTGCCAGCAGCTTAGTTTCCCACGGACTAGCGAGGTTTTTAGCCAAAAACATTCAGTACTTC.

This clonotype was detected many times. The J gene is TRBJ2-5, the V gene TRBV7-9; D may be TRBD1 (6 bases). Germline values: CDR1 SEHNR, CDR2 FQNEAQ (reference sequence). V shed 1 base and J shed 2 bases, with 14 bases lying between them. This CDR3 has 16 amino acids. CDR3: CASSLGPTGNQETQYF. The CDR3 DNA sequence: TGTGCCAGCAGCTTAGGCCCCACAGGGAATCAAGAGACCCAGTACTTC. Filled out from reference TRBV7-9 and TRBJ2-5, the complete variable domain reads DTGVSQNPRHKITKRGQNVTFRCDPISEHNRLYWYRQTLGQGPEFLTYFQNEAQLEKSRLLSDRFSAERPKGSFSTLEIQRTEQGDSAMYLCASSLGPTGNQETQYFGPGTRLLVL.

This clonotype has at least ten counts. The chain recombines TRBV6-2 or TRBV6-3 with TRBJ1-1; no definite D call. With 5 bases removed from V and 0 bases from J, the gap between germline ends came to 7 bases. Germline CDR1 reads MNHEY; CDR2 reads SVGEGT. The CDR3 runs to 13 residues. CDR3 nucleotide sequence: TGTGCCAGCAGTGGCAGCCTGAACACTGAAGCTTTCTTT. Translated: CASSGSLNTEAFF.